The 13 T cell receptor beta chains below come from one sample, sequenced in a study of shared clonotypes between healthy human individuals. The protocol was immunoSEQ multiplex PCR, while the TCRdb copy is restricted to in-frame clones and leaves out a portion. The table lists hundreds of thousands of clones, almost 97% of them singletons. Sequenced sample: naive CD4+ T cells sorted from blood. Subset specified: CD45RA+ positively selected. The receptors were gathered from a woman in her 30s in good health.

The rearrangement uses TRBV15 and TRBJ2-4; 11 bases are shared with TRBD2. This CDR3 contains 21 residues. The V gene end was trimmed by 0 bases and the J gene end by 0 bases; junction bases not matched to a gene: 13. Germline V gene lookup returns CDR1 LNHNV and CDR2 YYDKDF (reference sequence). The CDR3 DNA reads TGTGCCACCAGCAGAGATAGGGGGGGACTAGCGGTTAGTCTAGCCAAAAACATTCAGTACTTC. It yields the protein CATSRDRGGLAVSLAKNIQYF.

The genes are TRBV19 and TRBJ2-3; tentatively, D is TRBD1 or TRBD2 (5 bases each). CDR1 is LNHDA, CDR2 SQIVND, per germline (reference sequence). Trimming cost V 7 bases and J 7 bases, with 15 bases left between them. The CDR3 length is 13 residues. In DNA, the CDR3 is TGTGCCAGTACCGGGACCGACCCTTATACGCAGTATTTT. Its protein is CASTGTDPYTQYF.

The chain joins TRBV6-5 to TRBJ2-7, with D perhaps TRBD1 (6 bases). Germline V gene lookup returns CDR1 MNHEY and CDR2 SVGAGI. V lost 6 bases, J lost 6 bases, and 18 bases lay in between. This CDR3 region has 14 residues. The CDR3 coding sequence is TGTGCCAGCAGCAGAACGTCAGGGGTGGGCGAGCAGTACTTC. Translation gives CASSRTSGVGEQYF.

The chain is built from TRBV6-1 and TRBJ1-5, with D perhaps matching TRBD1 (6 bases). The ends were cut back, 1 base at V and 10 bases at J, with 17 bases in the middle. The germline gives CDR1 MNHNS, CDR2 SASEGT. This CDR3 spans 15 amino acids. CDR3 bases: TGTGCCAGCAGTGAAGACCATGCAGGGGTGCGACCCCAGCATTTT. The encoded protein is CASSEDHAGVRPQHF.

CDR3 in DNA: TGTGCCAGCAGCTTCCACCAAGACGCTGAAGCTTTCTTT. Protein: CASSFHQDAEAFF. This chain links TRBV7-8 with TRBJ1-1; D ambiguous. Germline V gene data show CDR1 as SGHVS and CDR2 as FQNEAQ. The V and J ends lost 3 bases and 6 bases respectively, with 11 bases between them. The length of the CDR3 is 13 residues.

The chain is built from TRBV5-6 and TRBJ2-1; perhaps TRBD1 as D (6 bases). The CDR3 covers 14 residues. The ends were cut back, 3 bases at V and 9 bases at J, with 16 bases in the middle. Germline-derived CDR1 and CDR2 are SGHDT and YYEEEE. The CDR3 region is CASSWGLVGGEQFF. CDR3 DNA sequence: TGTGCCAGCAGCTGGGGGCTCGTGGGTGGTGAGCAGTTCTTC.

This clone has a single count. The chain recombines TRBV2 with TRBJ1-1; 9 bases map to TRBD1. V lost 0 bases and J lost 5; bases outside the gene matches: 4. The CDR3 spans 15 residues. Germline lookup yields CDR1 SNHLY and CDR2 FYNNEI. The CDR3 DNA reads TGTGCCAGCAGTGAAGCTGGGACAGGGTCGACTGAAGCTTTCTTT. The encoded protein is CASSEAGTGSTEAFF.

This chain uses TRBV10-3 with TRBJ1-2; 9 bases are a match to TRBD1. Per the germline V gene, CDR1 is ENHRY and CDR2 is SYGVKD. Trimming removed 2 bases from V and 4 bases from J; junction bases left unmatched: 5. The CDR3 sequence is 15 residues long. CDR3 sequence: CAISEGTGSGYGYTF. For the CDR3, the DNA is TGTGCCATCAGTGAGGGGACAGGGTCGGGCTATGGCTACACCTTC.

With respect to this clone: Within the sample, other DNA sequences also encode this same CDR3. V is TRBV4-1 and J is TRBJ2-5, with D perhaps matching TRBD2 (5 bases). The CDR3 is made up of 13 amino acids. Germline CDR1 MGHRA, CDR2 YSYEKL. Trimming stripped 1 base from V and 5 bases from J, with 8 bases between. In DNA, the CDR3 is TGCGCCAGCAGCCAAGGAGGGTTGGAGACCCAGTACTTC. Its protein is CASSQGGLETQYF.

The CDR3 loop reads CASSLGTGYYEQYF. CDR3 DNA: TGTGCCAGCAGTCTCGGGACAGGGTACTACGAGCAGTACTTC. The chain uses TRBV28 and TRBJ2-5, with TRBD1 matching 9 bases. The J call may be in error: the DNA end matches TRBJ2-7 better. The CDR3 loop spans 14 amino acids. Germline V gene lookup returns CDR1 MDHEN and CDR2 SYDVKM.

This clone has only one observation. J is TRBJ2-2 and V is TRBV18; D may match TRBD1 or TRBD2 (5 bases each). Germline V gene lookup returns CDR1 KGHSH and CDR2 LQKENI. This CDR3 is built from 15 residues. The V end was cut by 3 bases, the J end by 3 bases, with 11 bases between. The chain's CDR3 is CASSPRVGDTGELFF. In DNA, the CDR3 is TGTGCCAGCTCACCGCGGGTGGGGGACACCGGGGAGCTGTTTTTT.

The V call is TRBV5-1, the J call TRBJ2-1; 8 bases are a match to TRBD1. The CDR3 runs to 17 residues. In germline, CDR1 is SGHRS, CDR2 YFSETQ. V dropped 0 bases and J dropped 6; count of bases not matched to a gene: 11. The CDR3 is CASSLVRGRDRTNEQFF. The CDR3 nucleotides read TGCGCCAGCAGCTTGGTCCGAGGCCGGGACAGGACCAATGAGCAGTTCTTC.

This clone is a singleton in its sample. This sequence joins TRBV6-1 and TRBJ1-6, with 8 bases lining up with TRBD1. Per germline, CDR1 MNHNS and CDR2 SASEGT. The CDR3 has 14 amino acids. Unmatched junction bases numbered 9, after V lost 7 bases and J lost 10 bases. CDR3 in amino acids: CASTRTGTGSPLHF. The CDR3 DNA is TGTGCCAGCACCCGGACAGGGACGGGGTCACCCCTCCACTTT.